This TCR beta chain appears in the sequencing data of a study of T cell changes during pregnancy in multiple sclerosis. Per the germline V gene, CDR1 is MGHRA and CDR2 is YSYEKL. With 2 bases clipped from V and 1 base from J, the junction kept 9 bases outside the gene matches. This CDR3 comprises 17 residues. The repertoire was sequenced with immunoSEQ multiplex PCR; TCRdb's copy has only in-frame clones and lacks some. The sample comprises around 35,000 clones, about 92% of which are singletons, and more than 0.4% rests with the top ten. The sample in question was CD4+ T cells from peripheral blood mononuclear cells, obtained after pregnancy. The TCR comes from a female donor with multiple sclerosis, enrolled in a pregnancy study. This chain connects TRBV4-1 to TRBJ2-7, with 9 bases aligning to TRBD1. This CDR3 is CASSQRQGVRASYEQYF. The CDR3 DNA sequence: TGCGCCAGCAGCCAAAGACAGGGGGTTCGGGCGTCCTACGAGCAGTACTTC.